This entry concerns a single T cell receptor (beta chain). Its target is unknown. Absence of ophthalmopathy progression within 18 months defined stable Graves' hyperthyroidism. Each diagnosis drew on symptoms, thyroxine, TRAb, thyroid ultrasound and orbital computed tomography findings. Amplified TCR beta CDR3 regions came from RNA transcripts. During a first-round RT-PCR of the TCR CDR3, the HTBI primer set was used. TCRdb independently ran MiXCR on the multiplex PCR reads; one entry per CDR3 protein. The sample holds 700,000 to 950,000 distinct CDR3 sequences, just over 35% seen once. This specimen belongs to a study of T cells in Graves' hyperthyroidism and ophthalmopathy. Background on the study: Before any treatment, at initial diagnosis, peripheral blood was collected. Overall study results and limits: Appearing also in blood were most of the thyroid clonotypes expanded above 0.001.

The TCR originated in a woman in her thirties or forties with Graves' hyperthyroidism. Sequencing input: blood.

This CDR3 is CSARVPGALYGYEQYF. Written as DNA, the CDR3 is TGCAGTGCTAGGGTTCCGGGGGCTCTCTATGGCTACGAGCAGTACTTC. The J gene is TRBJ2-7, the V gene TRBV20-1; the D call may be TRBD1 or TRBD2 (6 bases each). The CDR3 is made up of 16 amino acids. CDR1 DFQATT and CDR2 SNEGSKA come from the germline V gene (reference sequence). V was pared by 3 bases and J by 3 bases, with 21 bases between.